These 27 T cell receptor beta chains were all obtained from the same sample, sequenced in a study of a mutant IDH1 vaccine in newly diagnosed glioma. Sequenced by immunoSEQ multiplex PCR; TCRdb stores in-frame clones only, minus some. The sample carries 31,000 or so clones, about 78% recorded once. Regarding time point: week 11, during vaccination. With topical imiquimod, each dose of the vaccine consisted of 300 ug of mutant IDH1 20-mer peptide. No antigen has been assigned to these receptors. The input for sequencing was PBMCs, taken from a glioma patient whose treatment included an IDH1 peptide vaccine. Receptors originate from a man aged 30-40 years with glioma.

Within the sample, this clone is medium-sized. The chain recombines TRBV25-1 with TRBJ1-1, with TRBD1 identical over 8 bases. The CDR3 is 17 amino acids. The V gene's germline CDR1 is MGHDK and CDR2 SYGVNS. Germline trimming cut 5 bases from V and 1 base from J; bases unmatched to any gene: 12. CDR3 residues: CASSPERTGIKNTEAFF. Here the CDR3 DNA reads TGTGCCAGCAGTCCCGAACGGACAGGGATTAAGAACACTGAAGCTTTCTTT.

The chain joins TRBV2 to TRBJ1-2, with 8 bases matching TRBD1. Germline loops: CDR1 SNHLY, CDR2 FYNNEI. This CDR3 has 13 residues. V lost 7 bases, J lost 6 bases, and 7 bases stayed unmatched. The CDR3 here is CASNPTGVDGYTF. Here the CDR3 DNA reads TGTGCCAGCAACCCGACAGGGGTTGATGGCTACACCTTC.

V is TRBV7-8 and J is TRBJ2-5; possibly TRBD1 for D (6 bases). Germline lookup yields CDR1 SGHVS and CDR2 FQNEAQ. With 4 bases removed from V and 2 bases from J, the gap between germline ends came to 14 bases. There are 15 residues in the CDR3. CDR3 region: CASSSRTDTQETQYF. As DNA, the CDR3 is TGTGCCAGCAGCTCCAGGACAGACACGCAAGAGACCCAGTACTTC.

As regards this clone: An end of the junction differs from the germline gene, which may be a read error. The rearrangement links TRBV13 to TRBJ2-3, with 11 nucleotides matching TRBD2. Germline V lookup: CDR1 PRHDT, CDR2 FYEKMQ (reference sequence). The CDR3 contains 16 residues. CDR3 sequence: CASGFSGGAGPDTQYF. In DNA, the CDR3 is TGTGCCAGCGGCTTTAGCGGGGGGGCCGGCCCGGATACGCAGTATTTT.

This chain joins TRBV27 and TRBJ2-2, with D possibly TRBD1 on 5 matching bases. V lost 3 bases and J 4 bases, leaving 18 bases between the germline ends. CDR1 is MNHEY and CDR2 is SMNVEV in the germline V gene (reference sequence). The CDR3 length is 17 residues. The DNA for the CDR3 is TGTGCCAGCAGTTTCTTTATCGACAGCACTGGCACCGGGGAGCTGTTTTTT. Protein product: CASSFFIDSTGTGELFF.

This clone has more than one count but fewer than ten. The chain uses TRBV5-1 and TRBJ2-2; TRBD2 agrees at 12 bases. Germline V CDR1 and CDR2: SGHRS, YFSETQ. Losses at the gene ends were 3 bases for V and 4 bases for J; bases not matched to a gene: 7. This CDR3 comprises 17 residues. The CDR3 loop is CASSSGLAGMATGELFF. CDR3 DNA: TGCGCCAGCAGCTCAGGACTAGCGGGGATGGCCACCGGGGAGCTGTTTTTT.

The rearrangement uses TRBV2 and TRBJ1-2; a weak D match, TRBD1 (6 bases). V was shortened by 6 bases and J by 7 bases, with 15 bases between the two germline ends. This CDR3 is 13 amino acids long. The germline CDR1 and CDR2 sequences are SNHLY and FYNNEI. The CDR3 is CASSLETGFGYTF. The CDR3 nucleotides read TGTGCCAGCAGCCTTGAGACAGGTTTTGGCTACACCTTC.

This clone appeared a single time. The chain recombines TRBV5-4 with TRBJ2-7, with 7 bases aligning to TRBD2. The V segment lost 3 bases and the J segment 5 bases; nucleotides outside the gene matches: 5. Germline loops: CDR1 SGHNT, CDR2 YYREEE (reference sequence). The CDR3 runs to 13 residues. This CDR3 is CASSWGLTDEQYF. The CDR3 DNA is TGTGCCAGCAGCTGGGGACTAACTGACGAGCAGTACTTC.

The CDR3 sequence: CASSVDPNTEAFF. The CDR3 coding sequence is TGCGCCAGCAGCGTTGATCCCAACACTGAAGCTTTCTTT. The chain is built from TRBV5-1 and TRBJ1-1; D gene unclear. The V end lost 4 bases, the J end lost 2 bases, and 9 bases lay between the germline ends. The germline CDR1 and CDR2 sequences are SGHRS and YFSETQ. This CDR3 contains 13 residues.

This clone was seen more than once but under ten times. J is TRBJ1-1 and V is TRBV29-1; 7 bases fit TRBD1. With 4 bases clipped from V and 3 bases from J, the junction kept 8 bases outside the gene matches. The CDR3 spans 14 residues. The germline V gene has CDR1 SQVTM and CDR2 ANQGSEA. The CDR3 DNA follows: TGCAGCGTTGGCGAAGGGGGCGCGGACACTGAAGCTTTCTTT. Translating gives CSVGEGGADTEAFF. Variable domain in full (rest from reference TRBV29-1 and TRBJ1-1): SAVISQKPSRDICQRGTSLTIQCQVDSQVTMMFWYRQQPGQSLTLIATANQGSEATYESGFVIDKFPISRPNLTFSTLTVSNMSPEDSSIYLCSVGEGGADTEAFFGQGTRLTVV.

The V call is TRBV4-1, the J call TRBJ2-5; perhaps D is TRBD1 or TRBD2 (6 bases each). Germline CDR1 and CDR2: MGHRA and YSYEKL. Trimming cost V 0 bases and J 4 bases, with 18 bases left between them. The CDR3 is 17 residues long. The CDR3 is CASSQERGAKRGETQYF. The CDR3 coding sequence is TGCGCCAGCAGCCAAGAAAGGGGGGCAAAAAGGGGAGAGACCCAGTACTTC.

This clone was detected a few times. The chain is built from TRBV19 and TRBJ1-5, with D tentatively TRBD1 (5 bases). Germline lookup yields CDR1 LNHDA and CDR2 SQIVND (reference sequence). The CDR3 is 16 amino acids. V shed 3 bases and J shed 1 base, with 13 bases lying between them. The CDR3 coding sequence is TGTGCCAGTAGTATTCGGGGGGAGGGGAGCAATCAGCCCCAGCATTTT. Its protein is CASSIRGEGSNQPQHF.

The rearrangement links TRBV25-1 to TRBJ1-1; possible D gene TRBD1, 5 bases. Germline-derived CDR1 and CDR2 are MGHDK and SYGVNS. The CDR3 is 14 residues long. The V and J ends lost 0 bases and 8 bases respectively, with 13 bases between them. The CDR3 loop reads CASSEYIWGNEAFF. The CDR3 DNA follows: TGTGCCAGCAGTGAATATATTTGGGGGAACGAAGCTTTCTTT.

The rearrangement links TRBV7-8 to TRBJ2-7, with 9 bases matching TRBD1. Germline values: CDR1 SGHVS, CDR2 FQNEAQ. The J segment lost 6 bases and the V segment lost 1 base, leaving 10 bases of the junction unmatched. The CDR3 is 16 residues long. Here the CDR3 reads CASSLGRDRARGEQYF. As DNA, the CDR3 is TGTGCCAGCAGCTTAGGAAGGGACAGGGCGCGGGGCGAGCAGTACTTC.

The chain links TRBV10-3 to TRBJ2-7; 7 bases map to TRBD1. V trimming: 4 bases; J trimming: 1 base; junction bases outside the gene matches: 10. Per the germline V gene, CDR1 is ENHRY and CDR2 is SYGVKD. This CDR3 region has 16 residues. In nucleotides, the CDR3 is TGTGCCATCAGTGGAAAGGGACAGAAGAAATCCTACGAGCAGTACTTC. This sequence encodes CAISGKGQKKSYEQYF.

DNA of the CDR3: TGTGCCAGCATCGGCGGTCGCGAGCAGTACTTC. This sequence encodes CASIGGREQYF. The J gene is TRBJ2-7, the V gene TRBV6-5; D not certain. Germline V lookup: CDR1 MNHEY, CDR2 SVGAGI. V dropped 7 bases and J dropped 6 bases, with 10 bases sitting between them. The CDR3 covers 11 residues.

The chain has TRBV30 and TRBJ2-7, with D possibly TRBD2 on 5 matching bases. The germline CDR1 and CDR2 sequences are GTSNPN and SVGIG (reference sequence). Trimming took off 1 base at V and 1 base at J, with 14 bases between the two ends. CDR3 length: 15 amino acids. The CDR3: CAWSGSGTASYEQYF. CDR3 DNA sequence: TGTGCCTGGAGTGGGAGCGGAACGGCATCCTACGAGCAGTACTTC.

CDR3 nucleotides: TGCAGCGTTGAAGACCCCGAGGTAGCGGGGTCTGGCCAAGAGACCCAGTACTTC. It yields the protein CSVEDPEVAGSGQETQYF. This sequence joins TRBV29-1 and TRBJ2-5; 8 positions match TRBD2. The CDR3 sequence is 18 residues long. The J segment lost 1 base and the V segment lost 0 bases, leaving 13 bases of the junction unmatched. The germline V gene has CDR1 SQVTM and CDR2 ANQGSEA.

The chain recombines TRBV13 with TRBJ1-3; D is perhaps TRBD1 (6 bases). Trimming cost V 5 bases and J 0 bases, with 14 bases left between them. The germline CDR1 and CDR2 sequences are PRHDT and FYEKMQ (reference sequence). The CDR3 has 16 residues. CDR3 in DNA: TGTGCCAGCAGCCAGGGGATTTTAGCCTCTGGAAACACCATATATTTT. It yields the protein CASSQGILASGNTIYF. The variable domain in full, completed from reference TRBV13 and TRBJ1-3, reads AAGVIQSPRHLIKEKRETATLKCYPIPRHDTVYWYQQGPGQDPQFLISFYEKMQSDKGSIPDRFSAQQFSDYHSELNMSSLELGDSALYFCASSQGILASGNTIYFGEGSWLTVV.

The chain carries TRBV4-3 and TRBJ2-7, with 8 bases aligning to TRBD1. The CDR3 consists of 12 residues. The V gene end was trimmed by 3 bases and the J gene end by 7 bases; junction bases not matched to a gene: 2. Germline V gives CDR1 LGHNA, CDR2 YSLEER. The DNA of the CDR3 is TGCGCCAGCAGCCAGAGACAGGGGGAGCAGTACTTC. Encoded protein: CASSQRQGEQYF.

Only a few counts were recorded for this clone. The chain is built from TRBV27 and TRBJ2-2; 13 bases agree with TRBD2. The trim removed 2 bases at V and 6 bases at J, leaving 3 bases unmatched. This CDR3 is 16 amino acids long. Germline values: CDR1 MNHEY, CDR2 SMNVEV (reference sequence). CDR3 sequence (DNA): TGTGCCAGCAGTTTACCCGGGACTAGCGGGGCCGGGGAGCTGTTTTTT. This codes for CASSLPGTSGAGELFF.

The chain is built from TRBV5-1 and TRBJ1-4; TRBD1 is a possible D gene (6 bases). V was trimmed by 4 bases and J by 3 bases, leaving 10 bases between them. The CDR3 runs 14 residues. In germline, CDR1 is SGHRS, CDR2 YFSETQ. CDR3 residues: CASSTTGSNEKLFF. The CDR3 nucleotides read TGCGCCAGCAGCACGACAGGATCTAATGAAAAACTGTTTTTT.

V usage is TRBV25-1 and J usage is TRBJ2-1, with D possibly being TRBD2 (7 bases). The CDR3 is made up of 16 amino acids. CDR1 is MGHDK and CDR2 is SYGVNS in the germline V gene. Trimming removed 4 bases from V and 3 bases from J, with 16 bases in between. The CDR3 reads CASSGPSGGGYNEQFF. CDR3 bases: TGTGCCAGCAGTGGACCTAGCGGAGGGGGCTACAATGAGCAGTTCTTC.

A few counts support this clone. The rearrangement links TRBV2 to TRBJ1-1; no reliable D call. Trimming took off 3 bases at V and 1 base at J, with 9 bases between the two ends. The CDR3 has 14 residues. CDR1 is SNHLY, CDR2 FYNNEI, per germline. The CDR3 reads CASSEAEENTEAFF. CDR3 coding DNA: TGTGCCAGCAGTGAGGCTGAAGAGAACACTGAAGCTTTCTTT.

The CDR3 coding sequence is TGTGCCAGCCAGAACACTGAAGCTTTCTTT. Its protein is CASQNTEAFF. The chain uses TRBV28 and TRBJ1-1; D gene unclear. There are 10 residues in the CDR3. V gave up 8 bases and J gave up 1 base, with 2 bases separating them. Germline V gene sequence: CDR1 MDHEN, CDR2 SYDVKM.

As DNA, the CDR3 is TGTGCCAGCAGCTACGTCTCACAGGGCGGCTACGAGCAGTACTTC. It specifies CASSYVSQGGYEQYF. The chain uses TRBV7-2 and TRBJ2-7, with D perhaps TRBD1 (6 bases). The CDR3 contains 15 residues. Germline V gene sequence: CDR1 SGHTA, CDR2 FQGNSA. Trimming removed 4 bases at V and 3 bases at J, with 16 bases between.

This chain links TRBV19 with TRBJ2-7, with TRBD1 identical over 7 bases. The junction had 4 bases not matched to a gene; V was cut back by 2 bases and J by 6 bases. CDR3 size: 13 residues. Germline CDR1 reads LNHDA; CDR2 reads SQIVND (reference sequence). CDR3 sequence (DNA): TGTGCCAGTAGTATAACAGGGGAAATCGAGCAGTACTTC. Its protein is CASSITGEIEQYF.